This T cell receptor beta chain comes out of a study of T cell responses to AZD1222 COVID-19 vaccine. A note on this clone: Antigen specificity is unknown.

General study points: Clonal diversity was possibly underestimated; the donors were predominantly white British and more often female. Reports say nearly half of spike-specific TCRs go after unmutated variant regions.

This CDR3 region has 14 residues. V gave up 2 bases and J gave up 1 base; unmatched junction bases: 2. Per the germline V gene, CDR1 is MNHNS and CDR2 is SASEGT. Sequenced by immunoSEQ multiplex PCR; TCRdb stores in-frame clones only, minus some. This sample carries roughly 80,000 clones, less than 95% of them seen once, and the ten largest clones take 3.3%. The V gene is TRBV6-1, the J gene TRBJ2-7, with 7 bases lining up with TRBD2. This clonotype originated in an adult who received the AZD1222 COVID-19 vaccine. This sample comprised peripheral blood, obtained 28 days after the second AZD1222 dose. The DNA for the CDR3 is TGTGCCAGCAGTGAACGGGACTATTCCTACGAGCAGTACTTC. This encodes CASSERDYSYEQYF.